Presented here are 5 T cell receptor beta chains from one specimen sequenced in a study of blood T cell repertoires in COVID-19. Some clones are missing from TCRdb's copy, which holds only in-frame ones; the method was immunoSEQ multiplex PCR. This sample has some 210,000 clones, with less than 90% found just once. Material: peripheral blood. These receptors were obtained from a human donor in a cohort sampled during active COVID-19.

The V and J genes are TRBV18 and TRBJ1-2; D ambiguous. The CDR3 consists of 14 residues. Trimming cost V 2 bases and J 4 bases, with 11 bases left between them. Germline V gives CDR1 KGHSH, CDR2 LQKENI. DNA for the CDR3: TGTGCCAGCTCACCAACGCAGGTCCCCTATGGCTACACCTTC. Translation gives CASSPTQVPYGYTF.

The rearrangement links TRBV5-1 to TRBJ2-1; the D gene is possibly TRBD2 (6 bases). Germline CDR1 SGHRS, CDR2 YFSETQ. The V gene lost 0 bases and the J gene lost 7 bases, with 11 bases spanning the gap. This CDR3 is 14 amino acids long. CDR3 nucleotides: TGCGCCAGCAGCTTGGGTGGGGGGTGGAATGAGCAGTTCTTC. Translated, it gives CASSLGGGWNEQFF. Full variable domain (rest looked up from reference TRBV5-1 and TRBJ2-1): KAGVTQTPRYLIKTRGQQVTLSCSPISGHRSVSWYQQTPGQGLQFLFEYFSETQRNKGNFPGRFSGRQFSNSRSEMNVSTLELGDSALYLCASSLGGGWNEQFFGPGTRLTVL.

Note on this clone: The junction departs from germline at one end; a sequencing error may be responsible. This chain links TRBV2 with TRBJ2-5; no definite D call. Germline assignment: CDR1 SNHLY and CDR2 FYNNEI. This CDR3 has 11 amino acids. The chain's CDR3 is CASTEEEAQYF. CDR3 nucleotides: TGTGCCAGCACTGAGGAAGAGGCCCAGTACTTC. Supplemented by reference TRBV2 and TRBJ2-5, the full variable domain reads EPEVTQTPSHQVTQMGQEVILRCVPISNHLYFYWYRQILGQKVEFLVSFYNNEISEKSEIFDDQFSVERPDGSNFTLKIRSTKLEDSAMYFCASTEEEAQYFGPGTRLLVL.

The chain combines TRBV10-3 with TRBJ1-6; no firm D call. The CDR3 contains 15 residues. V was shortened by 0 bases and J by 10 bases, with 13 bases between the two germline ends. Germline V gene lookup returns CDR1 ENHRY and CDR2 SYGVKD. CDR3: CAISESEGQASPLHF. Here the CDR3 DNA reads TGTGCCATCAGTGAGTCGGAAGGTCAGGCGTCACCCCTCCACTTT.

The rearrangement joins TRBV3-1 (or the pseudogene TRBV3-2) to TRBJ1-1, with D perhaps matching TRBD1 (5 bases). The V end lost 0 bases, the J end lost 5 bases, and 10 bases lay between the germline ends. The germline V gene encodes CDR1 LGHDT and CDR2 YNNKEL (reference sequence). CDR3 size: 14 residues. The CDR3 nucleotides read TGTGCCAGCAGCCAAGACAGGGTTGTAACTGAAGCTTTCTTT. Its protein is CASSQDRVVTEAFF.